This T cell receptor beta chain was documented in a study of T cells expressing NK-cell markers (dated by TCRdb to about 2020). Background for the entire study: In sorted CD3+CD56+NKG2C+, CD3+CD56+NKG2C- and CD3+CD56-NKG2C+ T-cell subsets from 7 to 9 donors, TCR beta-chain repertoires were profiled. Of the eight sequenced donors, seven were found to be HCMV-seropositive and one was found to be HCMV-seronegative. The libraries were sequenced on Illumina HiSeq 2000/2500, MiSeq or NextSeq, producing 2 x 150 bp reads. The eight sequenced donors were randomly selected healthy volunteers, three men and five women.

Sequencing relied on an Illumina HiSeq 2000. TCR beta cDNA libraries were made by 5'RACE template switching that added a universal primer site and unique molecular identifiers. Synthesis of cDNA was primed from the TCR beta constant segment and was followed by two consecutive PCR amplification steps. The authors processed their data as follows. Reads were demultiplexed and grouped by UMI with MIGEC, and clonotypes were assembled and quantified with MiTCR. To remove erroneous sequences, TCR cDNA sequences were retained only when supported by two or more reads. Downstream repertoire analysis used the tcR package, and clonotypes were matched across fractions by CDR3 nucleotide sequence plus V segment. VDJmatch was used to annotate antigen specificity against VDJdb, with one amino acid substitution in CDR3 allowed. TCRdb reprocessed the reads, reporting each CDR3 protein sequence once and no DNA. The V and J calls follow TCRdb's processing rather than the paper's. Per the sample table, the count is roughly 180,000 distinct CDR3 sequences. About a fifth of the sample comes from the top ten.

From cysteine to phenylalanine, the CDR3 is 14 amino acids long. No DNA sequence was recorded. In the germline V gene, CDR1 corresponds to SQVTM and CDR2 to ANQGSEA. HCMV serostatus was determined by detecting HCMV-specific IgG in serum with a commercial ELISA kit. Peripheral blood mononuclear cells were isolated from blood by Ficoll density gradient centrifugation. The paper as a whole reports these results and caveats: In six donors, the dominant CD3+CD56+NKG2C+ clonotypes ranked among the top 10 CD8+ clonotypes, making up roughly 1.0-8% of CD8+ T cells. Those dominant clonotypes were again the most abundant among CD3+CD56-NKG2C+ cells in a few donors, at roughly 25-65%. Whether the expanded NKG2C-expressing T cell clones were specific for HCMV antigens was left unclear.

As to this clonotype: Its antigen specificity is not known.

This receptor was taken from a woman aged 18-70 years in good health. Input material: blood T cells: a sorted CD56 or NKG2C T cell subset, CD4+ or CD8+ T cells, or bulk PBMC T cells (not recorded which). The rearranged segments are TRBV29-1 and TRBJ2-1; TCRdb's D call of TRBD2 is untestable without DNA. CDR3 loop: CSVNPLAAYNEQFF.